A single sample gave rise to the 10 T cell receptor beta chains below, sequenced in a study of STAT3 mutations in large granular lymphocyte leukemia. No cognate antigen is known for these TCRs. Profiling relied on immunoSEQ multiplex PCR, and the TCRdb table lists in-frame clones only, not all of them. There are thousands of clones in the sample; around 77% occur only once, and about 80% lies in the top ten. Study results and caveats: Every T-LGLL patient had at least one immunodominant TCRbeta clonotype.

The specimen sequenced was peripheral blood mononuclear cells. These TCRs come from a man between 40 and 49 years old with T-cell large granular lymphocyte leukemia. Some clones in this sample may be carry-over from other donors' samples.

This clone was counted a few times. The CDR3 DNA is TGTGCCAGTAGTATTGACAGGAACACCGGGGAGCTGTTTTTT. Amino acid sequence: CASSIDRNTGELFF. The rearrangement joins TRBV19 to TRBJ2-2; weak D call: TRBD1 (5 bases). Germline CDR1 and CDR2: LNHDA and SQIVND (reference sequence). There are 14 residues in the CDR3. V shed 3 bases and J shed 1 base, with 6 bases lying between them.

The genes are TRBV7-9 and TRBJ2-7; the match to TRBD1 covers 9 bases. V was pared by 5 bases and J by 3 bases, with 2 bases of the junction left unmatched. The CDR3 sequence is 13 residues long. Per the germline V gene, CDR1 is SEHNR and CDR2 is FQNEAQ (reference sequence). The CDR3 bases are TGTGCCAGCAGCCCGGGACAGGGCTACGAGCAGTACTTC. It encodes CASSPGQGYEQYF.

This chain uses TRBV7-2 with TRBJ2-7, with D possibly being TRBD2 (5 bases). The V end was cut by 8 bases, the J end by 7 bases, with 12 bases between. The CDR3 runs 11 residues. Germline V gene data show CDR1 as SGHTA and CDR2 as FQGNSA. The CDR3 bases are TGTGCCAGCTCAGCAGCGGAGGAGCAGTACTTC. Protein sequence: CASSAAEEQYF.

J is TRBJ2-5 and V is TRBV10-2; 7 bases map to TRBD1. The CDR3 has 13 amino acids. Germline V CDR1 and CDR2: WSHSY, SAAADI. V trimming: 3 bases; J trimming: 4 bases; junction bases outside the gene matches: 2. The CDR3 sequence is CASSERGRETQYF. CDR3 nucleotides: TGCGCCAGCAGTGAAAGGGGGCGAGAGACCCAGTACTTC.

The V and J genes are TRBV4-3 and TRBJ1-1; 8 nucleotides match TRBD1. This CDR3 region has 14 residues. The germline gives CDR1 LGHNA, CDR2 YSLEER. With V trimmed by 4 bases and J by 3 bases, 4 bases remained unmatched. In DNA, the CDR3 is TGCGCCAGCAGCCGCCGGACAGGGTACACTGAAGCTTTCTTT. Its translation is CASSRRTGYTEAFF.

J is TRBJ2-1 and V is TRBV28; D unresolved. The CDR3 consists of 13 residues. V lost 7 bases and J 7 bases, leaving 14 bases between the germline ends. Germline assignment: CDR1 MDHEN and CDR2 SYDVKM. CDR3 residues: CASTLGPKNEQFF. DNA for the CDR3: TGTGCCAGCACCCTTGGACCCAAGAATGAGCAGTTCTTC.

The chain combines TRBV7-9 with TRBJ1-1; 7 nucleotides agree with TRBD1. V shed 4 bases and J 0 bases; nucleotides not matched to a gene: 2. CDR1 and CDR2 (germline): SEHNR, FQNEAQ (reference sequence). CDR3 length: 14 amino acids. The DNA for the CDR3 is TGTGCCAGCAGCTCTCAGGGGGTGAACACTGAAGCTTTCTTT. Translated: CASSSQGVNTEAFF.

The DNA for the CDR3 is TGTGCCACCAGCAGAGAAAACAGGGGATACGAGCAGTACTTC. Protein: CATSRENRGYEQYF. The chain links TRBV15 to TRBJ2-7; 7 bases fit TRBD1. Germline lookup yields CDR1 LNHNV and CDR2 YYDKDF (reference sequence). The CDR3 consists of 14 residues. With V trimmed by 0 bases and J by 4 bases, 3 bases remained unmatched.

This chain joins TRBV18 and TRBJ1-1, with D possibly matching TRBD1 (5 bases). Trimming stripped 6 bases from V and 0 bases from J, with 11 bases between. This CDR3 has 14 residues. CDR1 is KGHSH, CDR2 LQKENI, per germline. Written as DNA, the CDR3 is TGTGCCAGCTCCCAGGGACGGATGAACACTGAAGCTTTCTTT. Its protein product is CASSQGRMNTEAFF.

The chain uses TRBV4-1 and TRBJ2-5, with unresolved D. The germline V and J ends were trimmed by 1 base and 4 bases, with 10 bases remaining between them. This CDR3 region has 14 residues. Germline V gene data show CDR1 as MGHRA and CDR2 as YSYEKL. DNA of the CDR3: TGCGCCAGCAGCCAAGGGTCCGGTGGAGAGACCCAGTACTTC. It specifies CASSQGSGGETQYF.